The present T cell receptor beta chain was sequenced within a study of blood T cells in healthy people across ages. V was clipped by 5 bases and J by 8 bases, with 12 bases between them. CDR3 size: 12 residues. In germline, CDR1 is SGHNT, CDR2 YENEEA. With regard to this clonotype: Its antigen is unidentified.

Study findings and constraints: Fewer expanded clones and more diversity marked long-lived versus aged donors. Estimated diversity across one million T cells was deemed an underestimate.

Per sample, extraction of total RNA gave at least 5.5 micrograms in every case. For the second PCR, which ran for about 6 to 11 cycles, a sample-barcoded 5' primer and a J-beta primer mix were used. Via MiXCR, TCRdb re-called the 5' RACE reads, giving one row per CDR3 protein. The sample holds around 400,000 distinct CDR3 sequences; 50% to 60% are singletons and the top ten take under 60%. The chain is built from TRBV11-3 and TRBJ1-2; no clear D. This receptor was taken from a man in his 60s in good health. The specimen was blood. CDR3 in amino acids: CASSKDIGGYTF. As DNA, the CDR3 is TGTGCCAGCAGCAAAGACATCGGCGGCTACACCTTC.